The clone carrying this T cell receptor beta chain has a single count. The data were obtained in a study of T cells in localized non-small cell lung cancer. The junction had 6 bases not matched to a gene; V was cut back by 0 bases and J by 7 bases. In germline, CDR1 is MNHEY, CDR2 SMNVEV (reference sequence). The CDR3 totals 15 residues. Clones were read by immunoSEQ multiplex PCR, and TCRdb kept only the in-frame ones, dropping some. Of about 48,000 clones listed, 70% to 80% are singletons. Sequencing used peripheral blood, obtained before any cancer treatment. The V and J genes are TRBV27 and TRBJ2-5; TRBD1 matches at 9 bases. This receptor was identified in a man aged 40-75 years with stage I squamous cell lung carcinoma. The CDR3 sequence: CASSLSRQGQGTQYF. The CDR3 DNA follows: TGTGCCAGCAGTTTATCCCGACAGGGACAGGGGACCCAGTACTTC.